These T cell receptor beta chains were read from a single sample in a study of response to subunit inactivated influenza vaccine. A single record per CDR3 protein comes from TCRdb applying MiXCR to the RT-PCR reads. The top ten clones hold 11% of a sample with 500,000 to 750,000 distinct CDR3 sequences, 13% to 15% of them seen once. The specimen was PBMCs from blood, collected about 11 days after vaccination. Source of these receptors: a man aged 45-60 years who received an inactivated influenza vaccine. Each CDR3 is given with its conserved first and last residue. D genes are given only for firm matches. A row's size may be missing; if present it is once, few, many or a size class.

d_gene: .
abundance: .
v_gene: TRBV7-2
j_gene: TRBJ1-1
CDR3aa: CVSSSLAVNTEAFF
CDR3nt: TGTGTCAGCAGCTCCCTCGCAGTCAACACTGAAGCTTTCTTT

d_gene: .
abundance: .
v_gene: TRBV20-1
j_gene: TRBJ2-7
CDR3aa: CSARGRGRSYEQYF
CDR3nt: TGCAGTGCTAGAGGCCGGGGGCGATCCTACGAGCAGTACTTC

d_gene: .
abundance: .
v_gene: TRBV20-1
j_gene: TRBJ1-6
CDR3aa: CSARPFGSPLHF
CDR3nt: TGCAGTGCTAGGCCTTTCGGGTCACCCCTCCACTTT

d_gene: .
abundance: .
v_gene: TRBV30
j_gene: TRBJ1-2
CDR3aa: CAWRKRSRNYGYTF
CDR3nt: TGTGCCTGGAGGAAGCGGTCCAGGAACTATGGCTACACCTTC

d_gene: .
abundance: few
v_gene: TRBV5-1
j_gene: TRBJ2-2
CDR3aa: CASSPLTSTETGELFF
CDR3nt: TGCGCCAGCAGCCCCCTGACCTCAACGGAAACCGGGGAGCTGTTTTTT

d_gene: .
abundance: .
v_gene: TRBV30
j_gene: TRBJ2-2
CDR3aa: CAWSVLNANTGELFF
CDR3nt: TGTGCCTGGAGTGTACTAAACGCGAACACCGGGGAGCTGTTTTTT

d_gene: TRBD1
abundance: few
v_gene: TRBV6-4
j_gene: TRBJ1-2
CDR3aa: CASSEVARGNYGYTF
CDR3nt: TGTGCCAGCAGCGAGGTGGCCAGGGGGAACTATGGCTACACCTTC

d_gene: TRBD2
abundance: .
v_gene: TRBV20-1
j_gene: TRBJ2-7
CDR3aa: CSAMLAGPSYEQYF
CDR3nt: TGCAGTGCTATGCTAGCGGGACCCTCCTACGAGCAGTACTTC

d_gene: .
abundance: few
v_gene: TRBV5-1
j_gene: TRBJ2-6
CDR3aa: CASSSPGQLSGANVLTF
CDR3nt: TGCGCCAGCAGCTCCCCGGGACAACTCTCTGGGGCCAACGTCCTGACTTTC

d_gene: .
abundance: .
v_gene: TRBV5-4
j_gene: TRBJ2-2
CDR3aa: CASSPSTANTGELFF
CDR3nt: TGTGCCAGCAGCCCCTCGACGGCGAACACCGGGGAGCTGTTTTTT

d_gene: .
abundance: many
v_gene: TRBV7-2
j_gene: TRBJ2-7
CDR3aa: CASSLTGTQDQYF
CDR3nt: TGTGCCAGCAGCTTAACAGGGACCCAAGATCAGTACTTC

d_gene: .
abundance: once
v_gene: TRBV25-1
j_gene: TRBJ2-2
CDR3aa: CASNRGTGELFF
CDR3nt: TGTGCCAGCAACCGGGGGACCGGGGAGCTGTTTTTT

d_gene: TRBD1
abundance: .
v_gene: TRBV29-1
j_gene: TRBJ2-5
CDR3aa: CSVDIGRGPSETQYF
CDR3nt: TGCAGCGTTGATATTGGCAGGGGGCCCTCAGAGACCCAGTACTTC

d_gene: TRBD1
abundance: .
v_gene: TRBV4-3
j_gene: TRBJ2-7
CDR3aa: CASSQGTGVGTEQYF
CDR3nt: TGCGCCAGCAGCCAGGGGACAGGGGTGGGAACCGAGCAGTACTTC

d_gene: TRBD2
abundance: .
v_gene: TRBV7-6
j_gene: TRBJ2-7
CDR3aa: CASSLLAGHYEQYF
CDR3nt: TGTGCCAGCAGCTTACTAGCGGGACACTACGAGCAGTACTTC

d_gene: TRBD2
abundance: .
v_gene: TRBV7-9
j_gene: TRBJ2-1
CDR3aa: CASSLAGLAGSDEQFF
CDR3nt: TGTGCCAGCAGCTTAGCGGGACTAGCGGGAAGTGATGAGCAGTTCTTC

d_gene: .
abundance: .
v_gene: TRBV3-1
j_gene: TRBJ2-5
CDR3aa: CASSQGVEVPLLETQYF
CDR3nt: TGTGCCAGCAGCCAAGGGGTCGAGGTGCCGCTGTTAGAGACCCAGTACTTC

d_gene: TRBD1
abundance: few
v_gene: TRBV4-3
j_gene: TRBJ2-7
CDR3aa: CASSLYGQGPYEQYF
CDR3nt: TGCGCCAGCAGTCTTTACGGACAGGGTCCCTACGAGCAGTACTTC

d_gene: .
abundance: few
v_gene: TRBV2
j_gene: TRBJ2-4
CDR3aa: CARSSLDLAKNIQYF
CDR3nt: TGTGCCAGAAGTTCGCTCGATCTAGCCAAAAACATTCAGTACTTC

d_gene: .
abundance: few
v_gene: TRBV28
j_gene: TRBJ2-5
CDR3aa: CASRVPQETQYF
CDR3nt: TGTGCCAGCAGGGTTCCTCAAGAGACCCAGTACTTC

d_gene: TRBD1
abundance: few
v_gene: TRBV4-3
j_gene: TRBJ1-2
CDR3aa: CASSQSPTGEANYGYTF
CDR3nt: TGCGCCAGCAGCCAATCCCCCACAGGGGAAGCTAACTATGGCTACACCTTC

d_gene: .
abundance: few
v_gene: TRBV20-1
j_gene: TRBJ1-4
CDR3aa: CSASQGYNEKLFF
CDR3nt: TGCAGTGCTAGCCAGGGGTATAATGAAAAACTGTTTTTT

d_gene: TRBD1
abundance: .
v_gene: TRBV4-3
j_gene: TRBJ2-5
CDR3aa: CASSQRTGGTQYF
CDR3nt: TGCGCCAGCAGCCAGCGAACAGGGGGGACCCAGTACTTC

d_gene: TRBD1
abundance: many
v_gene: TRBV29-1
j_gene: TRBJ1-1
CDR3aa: CSAADRVDTEAFF
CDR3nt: TGCAGCGCCGCGGACAGGGTTGACACTGAAGCTTTCTTT

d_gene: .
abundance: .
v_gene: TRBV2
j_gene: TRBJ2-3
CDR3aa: CASSDPFSTDTQYF
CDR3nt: TGTGCCAGCAGTGATCCCTTTAGCACAGATACGCAGTATTTT

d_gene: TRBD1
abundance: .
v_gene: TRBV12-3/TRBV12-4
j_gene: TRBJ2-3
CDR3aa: CASSDRGGSDTQYF
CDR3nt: TGTGCCAGCAGTGACAGGGGGGGTTCAGATACGCAGTATTTT

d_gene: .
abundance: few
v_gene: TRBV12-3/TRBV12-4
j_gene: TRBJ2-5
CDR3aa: CASSPEVTRYQETQYF
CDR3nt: TGTGCCAGCAGTCCAGAGGTTACGCGGTACCAAGAGACCCAGTACTTC

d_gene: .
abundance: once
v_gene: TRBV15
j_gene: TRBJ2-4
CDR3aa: CATSSRGRESNIQYF
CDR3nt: TGTGCCACCAGCAGCCGGGGCAGGGAGAGTAACATTCAGTACTTC

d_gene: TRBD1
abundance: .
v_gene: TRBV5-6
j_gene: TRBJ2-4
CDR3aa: CASSLTGTGQYF
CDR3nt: TGTGCCAGCAGCTTAACCGGGACAGGGCAGTACTTC

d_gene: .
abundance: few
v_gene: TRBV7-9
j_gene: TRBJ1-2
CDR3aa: CASSFRGGEGYTF
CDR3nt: TGTGCCAGCAGCTTTAGGGGAGGTGAGGGCTACACCTTC

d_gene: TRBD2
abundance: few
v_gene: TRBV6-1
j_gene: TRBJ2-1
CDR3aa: CASSKGGLAGGVEQFF
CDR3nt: TGTGCCAGCAGTAAGGGTGGTCTAGCGGGAGGAGTTGAGCAGTTCTTC

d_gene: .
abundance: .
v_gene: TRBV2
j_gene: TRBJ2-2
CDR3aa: CASSVLEGLSNTGELFF
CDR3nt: TGTGCCAGCAGTGTATTGGAAGGGCTTTCGAACACCGGGGAGCTGTTTTTT

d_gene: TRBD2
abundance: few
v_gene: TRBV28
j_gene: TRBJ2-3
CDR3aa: CASSSPRLAGSGGTQYF
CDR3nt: TGTGCCAGCAGCTCTCCTCGACTAGCGGGGAGTGGTGGTACGCAGTATTTT

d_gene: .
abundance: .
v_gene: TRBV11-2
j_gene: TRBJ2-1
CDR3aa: CASSLGHPSSYNEQFF
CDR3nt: TGTGCCAGCAGCCTAGGACACCCTAGCTCCTACAATGAGCAGTTCTTC

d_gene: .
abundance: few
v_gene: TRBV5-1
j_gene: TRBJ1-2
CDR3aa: CASSLQLGGAEGYTF
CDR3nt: TGCGCCAGCAGCTTGCAGCTGGGGGGCGCGGAAGGCTACACCTTC

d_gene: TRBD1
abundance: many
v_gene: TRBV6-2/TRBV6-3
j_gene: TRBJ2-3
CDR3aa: CASSFPRDRGDTDTQYF
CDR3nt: TGTGCCAGCAGTTTCCCCAGAGACAGGGGGGACACAGATACGCAGTATTTT

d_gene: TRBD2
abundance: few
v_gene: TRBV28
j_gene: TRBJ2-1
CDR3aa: CASSFQPGLAGGPKSYNEQFF
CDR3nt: TGTGCCAGCAGTTTTCAGCCGGGACTAGCGGGGGGGCCCAAGTCCTACAATGAGCAGTTCTTC

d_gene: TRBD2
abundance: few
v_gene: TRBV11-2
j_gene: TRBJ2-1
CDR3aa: CASSFVTSGHEQFF
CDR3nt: TGTGCCAGCAGCTTCGTGACTAGCGGCCATGAGCAGTTCTTC

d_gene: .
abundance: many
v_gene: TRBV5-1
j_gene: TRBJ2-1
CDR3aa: CASSLVAATYNEQFF
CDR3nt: TGCGCCAGCAGCTTGGTAGCGGCTACCTACAATGAGCAGTTCTTC

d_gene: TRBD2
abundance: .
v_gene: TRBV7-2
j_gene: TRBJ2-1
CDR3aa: CASSLEGLAGVEQFF
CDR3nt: TGTGCCAGCAGCTTGGAGGGACTAGCGGGAGTTGAGCAGTTCTTC

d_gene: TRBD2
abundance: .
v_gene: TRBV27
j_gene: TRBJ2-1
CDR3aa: CASSFFLSGSQDNEKFF
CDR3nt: TGTGCCAGCAGTTTCTTTCTTAGCGGGAGTCAGGACAATGAGAAGTTCTTC

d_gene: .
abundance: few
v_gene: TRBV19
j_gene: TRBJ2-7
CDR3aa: CASSIWGGQAYEQYF
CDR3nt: TGTGCCAGTAGTATTTGGGGCGGACAAGCCTACGAGCAGTACTTC

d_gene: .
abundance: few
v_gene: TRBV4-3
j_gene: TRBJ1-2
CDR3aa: CASSQDVRMVVGYTF
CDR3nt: TGCGCCAGCAGCCAAGACGTAAGAATGGTAGTGGGCTACACCTTC

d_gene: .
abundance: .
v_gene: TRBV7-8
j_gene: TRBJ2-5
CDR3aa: CASSFISGGGETQYF
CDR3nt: TGTGCCAGCAGCTTCATAAGCGGAGGGGGGGAGACCCAGTACTTC

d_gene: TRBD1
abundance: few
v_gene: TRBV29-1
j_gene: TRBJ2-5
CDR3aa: CSVLGRGQETQYF
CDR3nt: TGCAGCGTGCTCGGCAGGGGGCAAGAGACCCAGTACTTC

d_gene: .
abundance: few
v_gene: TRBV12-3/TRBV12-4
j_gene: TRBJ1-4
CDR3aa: CASSLGSWGGGSEKLFF
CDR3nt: TGTGCCAGCAGTTTAGGTAGTTGGGGAGGAGGAAGCGAAAAACTGTTTTTT

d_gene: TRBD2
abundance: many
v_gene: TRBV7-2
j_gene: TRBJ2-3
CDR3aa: CASSPSGGRRDTQYF
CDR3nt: TGTGCCAGCAGCCCCAGCGGGGGGAGACGAGATACGCAGTATTTT

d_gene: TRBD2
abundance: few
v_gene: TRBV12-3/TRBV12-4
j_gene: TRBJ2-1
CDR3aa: CASSFGGGSTNEQFF
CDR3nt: TGTGCCAGCAGTTTTGGCGGCGGGAGTACCAATGAGCAGTTCTTC

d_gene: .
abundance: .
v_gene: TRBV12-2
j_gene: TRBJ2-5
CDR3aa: CASRSRDQGEQETQYF
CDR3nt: TGTGCAAGTCGCTCCCGGGACCAGGGCGAGCAAGAGACCCAGTACTTC

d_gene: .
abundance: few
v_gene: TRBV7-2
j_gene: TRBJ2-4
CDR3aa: CASSLAWHKNIQYF
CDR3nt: TGTGCCAGCAGCTTAGCGTGGCACAAAAACATTCAGTACTTC

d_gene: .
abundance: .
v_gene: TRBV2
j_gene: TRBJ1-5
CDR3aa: CASSEAVQTPGQPQHF
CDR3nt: TGTGCCAGCAGTGAAGCAGTACAGACTCCGGGTCAGCCCCAGCATTTT

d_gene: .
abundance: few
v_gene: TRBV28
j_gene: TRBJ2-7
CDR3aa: CASSLGITSSPSYEQYF
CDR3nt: TGTGCCAGCAGTTTGGGTATAACTAGTTCCCCTTCCTACGAGCAGTACTTC